The clone carrying this T cell receptor (beta chain) has only a few counts. This sample is part of a study of T-cell reconstitution after alpha-beta-depleted transplantation in children. Germline assignment: CDR1 SGHVS and CDR2 FQNEAQ. V trimming: 0 bases; J trimming: 5 bases; junction bases outside the gene matches: 7. The CDR3 runs to 17 residues. Unique molecular identifiers were used to barcode this TCRbeta library. TCRdb fed the PCR reads into MiXCR, producing one record per CDR3 protein. The sample records approximately 240,000 distinct CDR3 sequences, 9% to 10% being singletons. The rearrangement uses TRBV7-8 and TRBJ2-5, with TRBD2 identical over 12 bases. The material was PBMCs from the stem cell graft donor, obtained from the stem cell graft. This receptor was identified in a human donor who donated a stem cell graft to a child with SCID. CDR3 DNA sequence: TGTGCCAGCAGCTTAGCTCTAGCGGGGGGGCCACGGGAGACCCAGTACTTC. Amino acid sequence: CASSLALAGGPRETQYF.